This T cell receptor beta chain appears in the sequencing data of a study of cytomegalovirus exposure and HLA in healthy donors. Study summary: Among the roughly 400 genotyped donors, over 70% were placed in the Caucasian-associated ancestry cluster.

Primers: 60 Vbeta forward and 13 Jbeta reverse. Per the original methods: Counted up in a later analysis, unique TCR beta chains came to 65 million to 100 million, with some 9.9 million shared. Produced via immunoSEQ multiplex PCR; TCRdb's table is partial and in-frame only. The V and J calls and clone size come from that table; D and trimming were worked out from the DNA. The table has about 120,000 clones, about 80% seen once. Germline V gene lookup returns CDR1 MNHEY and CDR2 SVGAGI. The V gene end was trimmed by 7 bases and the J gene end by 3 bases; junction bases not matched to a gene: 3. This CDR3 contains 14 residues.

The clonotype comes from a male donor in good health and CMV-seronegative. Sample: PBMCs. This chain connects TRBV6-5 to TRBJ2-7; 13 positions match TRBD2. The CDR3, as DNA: TGTGCCAGCACCCGACTAGCGGGGGGCTACGAGCAGTACTTC. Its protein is CASTRLAGGYEQYF.